There are a few counts of the clone carrying this TCR beta chain. The data are from a study of T cell changes during pregnancy in multiple sclerosis. Measured with immunoSEQ multiplex PCR; TCRdb has only the in-frame clones, and not every one. Here the sample spans 55,000 to 75,000 clones, roughly 89% being singletons. Here the sequenced sample was peripheral blood, taken in the third trimester of pregnancy. This TCR derives from a female donor in good health, enrolled as a control in a pregnancy study.

The CDR3 DNA sequence: TGTGCCAGCAGCCAAACGGGACAGCAGACCGGGGAGCTGTTTTTT. This encodes CASSQTGQQTGELFF. This chain connects TRBV27 to TRBJ2-2; 7 nucleotides align to TRBD1. Trimming cost V 6 bases and J 5 bases; bases outside gene matches: 9. The CDR3 extends over 15 amino acids. Germline V lookup: CDR1 MNHEY, CDR2 SMNVEV (reference sequence).